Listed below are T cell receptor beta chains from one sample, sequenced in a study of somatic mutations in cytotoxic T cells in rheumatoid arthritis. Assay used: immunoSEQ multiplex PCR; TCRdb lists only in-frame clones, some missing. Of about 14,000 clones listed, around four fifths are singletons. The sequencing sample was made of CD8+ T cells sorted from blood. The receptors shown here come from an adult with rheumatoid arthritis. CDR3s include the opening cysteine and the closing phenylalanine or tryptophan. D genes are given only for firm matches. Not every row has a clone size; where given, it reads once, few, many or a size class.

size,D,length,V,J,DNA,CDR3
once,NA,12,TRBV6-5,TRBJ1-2,TGTGCCAGCAGGAGTCAAACTCGTGGCTACACCTTC,CASRSQTRGYTF
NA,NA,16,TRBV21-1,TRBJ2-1,TGTGCCAGCAGCATACTCCGGGACAGCTTCTACAATGAGCAGTTCTTC,CASSILRDSFYNEQFF
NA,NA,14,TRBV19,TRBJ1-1,TGTGCCAGTAGTACCAACTTTGGGGACACTGAAGCTTTCTTT,CASSTNFGDTEAFF
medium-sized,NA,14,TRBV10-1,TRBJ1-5,TGCGCCAGCAGTGAGTCGGGGAGCAATCAGCCCCAGCATTTT,CASSESGSNQPQHF
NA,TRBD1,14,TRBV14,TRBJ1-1,TGTGCCAGCAGCCTTACAGGGGGCCGGGCTGAAGCTTTCTTT,CASSLTGGRAEAFF
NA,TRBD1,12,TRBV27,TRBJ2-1,TGTGCCAGCAGTCTGGTGGGACAGACACAGTTCTTC,CASSLVGQTQFF
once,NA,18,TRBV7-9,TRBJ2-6,TGTGCCAGCAGCTCTAAAGCGGATTTTGGCTCTGGGGCCAACGTCCTGACTTTC,CASSSKADFGSGANVLTF
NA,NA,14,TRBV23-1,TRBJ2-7,TGCGCCAGACCCCCGGGCAGGTTTGCCTACGAGCAGTACTTC,CARPPGRFAYEQYF
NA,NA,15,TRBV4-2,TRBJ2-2,TGTGCCAGCAGCCAAGAAAAGAGTGGCTCCGGGGAGCTGTTTTTT,CASSQEKSGSGELFF
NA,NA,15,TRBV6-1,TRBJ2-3,TGTGCCAGCAGTGAAGAGGTAGCAATCACAGATACGCAGTATTTT,CASSEEVAITDTQYF
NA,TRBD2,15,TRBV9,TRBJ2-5,TGTGCCAGCAGCGTAGGACTAGCGGCCCAAGAGACCCAGTACTTC,CASSVGLAAQETQYF
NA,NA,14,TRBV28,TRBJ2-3,TGTGCCAGCAGCCGAGGAGAGAGCACAGATACGCAGTATTTT,CASSRGESTDTQYF
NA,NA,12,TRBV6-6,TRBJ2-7,TGTGCCAGCAGTCCAGGGCACTACGAGCAGTACTTC,CASSPGHYEQYF
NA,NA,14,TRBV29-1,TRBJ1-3,TGCAGCGTTGAAGATCTGGGCACTGGAAACACCATATATTTT,CSVEDLGTGNTIYF